This TCR beta chain was documented in a study of T cell changes during pregnancy in multiple sclerosis. Data came from immunoSEQ multiplex PCR; TCRdb stores just in-frame clones and leaves some out. The table records 65,000 to 90,000 clones, about 89% of them present only once. V trimming: 5 bases; J trimming: 5 bases; junction bases outside the gene matches: 9. Germline V gives CDR1 MDHEN, CDR2 SYDVKM. CDR3 length equals 15 residues. The sample in question was PBMCs, obtained in the first trimester of pregnancy. This sequence originates from a female donor in good health, serving as a control in a pregnancy study. Some clones in this sample may be carry-over from other donors' samples. The chain has TRBV28 and TRBJ2-5; 9 nucleotides align to TRBD2. The CDR3 coding sequence is TGTGCCAGCAGTATTAGCGGGGGCCCCTTGGAGACCCAGTACTTC. Translating it yields CASSISGGPLETQYF.